Listed below are T cell receptor beta chains from one sample, sequenced in a study of blood T cell repertoires in COVID-19. The protocol was immunoSEQ multiplex PCR, while the TCRdb copy is restricted to in-frame clones and leaves out a portion. The profile shows about 240,000 clones, 85% to 90% of them singletons. Sequencing was done on a sample of peripheral blood. These receptors were obtained from a man between 60 and 75 years old with acute or convalescent COVID-19. The CDR3 runs from the conserved cysteine through the conserved F or W. The D gene is left open where the match is weak. Expanded clones get a size class; other rows say once, few or many, or leave the size out.

d_gene	abundance	j_gene	v_gene	CDR3aa	CDR3nt
TRBD1	.	TRBJ1-5	TRBV10-2	CASRNRGRQPQHF	TGCGCCAGCAGAAACAGGGGGAGACAGCCCCAGCATTTT
TRBD1	few	TRBJ2-7	TRBV5-1	CASSTWDSLYEQYF	TGCGCCAGCAGCACCTGGGACAGCCTCTACGAGCAGTACTTC
TRBD1	.	TRBJ2-6	TRBV19	CASTPKGTGSSGANVLTF	TGTGCCAGTACCCCTAAGGGGACAGGGAGCTCTGGGGCCAACGTCCTGACTTTC
.	.	TRBJ1-3	TRBV6-5	CASSYSPGVRGNTIYF	TGTGCCAGCAGTTACTCCCCTGGTGTGAGGGGAAACACCATATATTTT
TRBD1	.	TRBJ2-1	TRBV6-4	CASSVGTAYNEQFF	TGTGCCAGCAGTGTGGGGACAGCCTACAATGAGCAGTTCTTC
.	.	TRBJ1-1	TRBV6-5	CASSTTQISEAFF	TGTGCCAGCAGTACTACACAAATTTCTGAAGCTTTCTTT
TRBD1	.	TRBJ2-2	TRBV7-9	CASSRTLQGAQAGELFF	TGTGCCAGCAGTCGCACCCTTCAGGGGGCGCAGGCCGGGGAGCTGTTTTTT
TRBD2	.	TRBJ2-2	TRBV6-2/TRBV6-3	CASSYRAGLAIGELFF	TGTGCCAGCAGTTACCGGGCAGGACTAGCTATTGGGGAGCTGTTTTTT
.	.	TRBJ1-6	TRBV29-1	CSVGQDSPLHF	TGCAGCGTTGGACAGGATTCACCCCTCCACTTT
TRBD2	once	TRBJ2-7	TRBV5-4	CASSNGLAGVYEQYF	TGTGCCAGCAGCAACGGACTAGCGGGAGTTTACGAGCAGTACTTC
.	.	TRBJ1-4	TRBV7-8	CASSLTLATEKLFF	TGTGCCAGCTCACTCACCCTAGCCACTGAAAAACTGTTTTTT
.	.	TRBJ1-5	TRBV30	CAWNPAGEINQPQHF	TGTGCCTGGAACCCAGCAGGGGAGATTAATCAGCCCCAGCATTTT
.	few	TRBJ2-7	TRBV28	CASRRSYEQYF	TGTGCCAGCAGACGGTCCTACGAGCAGTACTTC
TRBD1	.	TRBJ1-5	TRBV18	CASSPWDRGVAGNQPQHF	TGTGCCAGCTCACCTTGGGACAGGGGTGTTGCGGGCAATCAGCCCCAGCATTTT
TRBD2	.	TRBJ2-1	TRBV30	CAWSGTSVGNEQFF	TGTGCCTGGAGCGGGACTAGCGTAGGCAATGAGCAGTTCTTC
.	.	TRBJ2-2	TRBV19	CASSFGQLTGELFF	TGTGCCAGTAGTTTCGGACAGTTGACCGGGGAGCTGTTTTTT
.	.	TRBJ2-7	TRBV19	CASSTRGQGSYEQYF	TGTGCCAGTAGTACCCGTGGGCAGGGGAGCTACGAGCAGTACTTC